Below are 17 T cell receptor beta chains sequenced from a single sample in a study of blood T cell repertoires in COVID-19. Sequencing was performed with immunoSEQ multiplex PCR; in TCRdb, only in-frame clones are kept and a portion is missing. The top ten clones hold roughly 8% of a sample with around 140,000 clones, around nine tenths of them seen once. The source material was peripheral blood. These receptors were obtained from a woman between 45 and 65 years old with active or convalescent COVID-19.

The chain combines TRBV5-1 with TRBJ1-4; possible D gene TRBD1, 6 bases. Trimming shortened V by 0 bases and J by 2 bases, and 14 bases separated the two germline ends. Germline assignment: CDR1 SGHRS and CDR2 YFSETQ. CDR3 length equals 17 residues. CDR3 residues: CASSLGSGAGTNEKLFF. CDR3 in DNA: TGCGCCAGCAGCTTGGGGTCAGGGGCAGGGACTAATGAAAAACTGTTTTTT.

This clone has a single count. V usage is TRBV2 and J usage is TRBJ2-2; 7 nucleotides agree with TRBD1. Germline CDR1 reads SNHLY; CDR2 reads FYNNEI. V shed 6 bases and J 0 bases; nucleotides not matched to a gene: 4. The CDR3 covers 15 residues. CDR3 in DNA: TGTGCCAGCAGAGCACAGGGGACGAACACCGGGGAGCTGTTTTTT. Protein: CASRAQGTNTGELFF.

The chain combines TRBV7-9 with TRBJ2-7; the match to TRBD1 covers 7 bases. CDR3 length: 13 amino acids. Germline-derived CDR1 and CDR2 are SEHNR and FQNEAQ (reference sequence). After removal of 10 bases from V and 4 bases from J, the junction contained 10 bases not matched to a gene. In DNA form, the CDR3 reads TGTGCCACAACAGGGGAATTACTGTACGAGCAGTACTTC. Amino acids: CATTGELLYEQYF.

CDR3 protein: CAWSVTAGGTGELFF. CDR3 in DNA: TGTGCCTGGAGTGTTACGGCGGGCGGGACCGGGGAGCTGTTTTTT. The chain uses TRBV30 and TRBJ2-2; the D gene is possibly TRBD2 (5 bases). The CDR3 is 15 residues long. The germline V gene encodes CDR1 GTSNPN and CDR2 SVGIG (reference sequence). The V gene lost 0 bases and the J gene lost 5 bases, with 13 bases spanning the gap.

The chain employs TRBV19 and TRBJ2-3, with TRBD1 matching 11 bases. The length of the CDR3 is 17 residues. The V gene end was trimmed by 4 bases and the J gene end by 4 bases; junction bases not matched to a gene: 10. Germline CDR1 is LNHDA and CDR2 is SQIVND (reference sequence). The CDR3 DNA follows: TGTGCCAGTAGTACCCAGGGACAGGGGGTAGCGGCAGATACGCAGTATTTT. This translates into CASSTQGQGVAADTQYF.

This chain joins TRBV3-1 (or the pseudogene TRBV3-2) and TRBJ1-1; 7 bases line up with TRBD1. The CDR3 runs 14 residues. Per germline, CDR1 LGHDT and CDR2 YNNKEL (reference sequence). V dropped 3 bases and J dropped 4; count of bases not matched to a gene: 5. The DNA of the CDR3 is TGTGCCAGCAGCCAGGCAGGGGGGAGCACTGAAGCTTTCTTT. Protein: CASSQAGGSTEAFF.

V usage is TRBV30 and J usage is TRBJ1-1; TRBD1 might be the D (6 bases). The V and J ends lost 1 base and 7 bases respectively, with 13 bases between them. The CDR3 consists of 13 residues. Germline V gene data show CDR1 as GTSNPN and CDR2 as SVGIG (reference sequence). CDR3 in DNA: TGTGCCTGGAGTGGAGGGACATCAAATGAAGCTTTCTTT. This translates into CAWSGGTSNEAFF.

The chain employs TRBV18 and TRBJ1-2; TRBD1 agrees at 7 bases. V gave up 1 base and J gave up 4 bases; unmatched junction bases: 6. The CDR3 has 15 residues. CDR1 and CDR2 (germline): KGHSH, LQKENI. CDR3 loop: CASSPLEGAVYGYTF. As DNA, the CDR3 is TGTGCCAGCTCACCACTGGAGGGGGCGGTCTATGGCTACACCTTC.

This sequence joins TRBV5-5 and TRBJ1-1; D is possibly TRBD1 (6 bases). The CDR3 totals 14 residues. Trimming stripped 3 bases from V and 6 bases from J, with 15 bases between. Germline V CDR1 and CDR2: SGHKS, YYEKEE (reference sequence). The CDR3 here is CASSWGGSFAEAFF. For the CDR3, the DNA is TGTGCCAGCAGCTGGGGGGGCTCCTTCGCTGAAGCTTTCTTT.

The chain is built from TRBV9 and TRBJ2-2; the D gene is possibly TRBD2 (6 bases). Between the trimmed V and J ends, which lost 0 bases and 3 bases, there was a span of 15 bases. In germline, CDR1 is SGDLS, CDR2 YYNGEE. The CDR3 is 17 amino acids. CDR3 bases: TGTGCCAGCAGCGTAGGACACATGGCGGGGTACACCGGGGAGCTGTTTTTT. This sequence encodes CASSVGHMAGYTGELFF.

The rearrangement links TRBV5-8 to TRBJ1-2; perhaps TRBD1 as D (5 bases). CDR1 is SGHTS and CDR2 is YDEGEE in the germline V gene. This CDR3 has 20 residues. With 2 bases removed from V and 2 bases from J, the gap between germline ends came to 28 bases. The CDR3 DNA sequence: TGTGCCAGCAGCTTATTCCGGGGGACTTTAGGGCCCCTCAGGAACTATGGCTACACCTTC. Residues: CASSLFRGTLGPLRNYGYTF. The whole variable domain, remainder taken from reference TRBV5-8 and TRBJ1-2, is EAGVTQSPTHLIKTRGQQATLRCSPISGHTSVYWYQQALGLGLQFLLWYDEGEERNRGNFPPRFSGRQFPNYSSELNVNALELEDSALYLCASSLFRGTLGPLRNYGYTFGSGTRLTVV.

The V and J genes are TRBV6-6 and TRBJ2-1; D is possibly TRBD1 (6 bases). V was pared by 5 bases and J by 2 bases, with 10 bases between. The CDR3 contains 14 residues. Germline V gene data show CDR1 as MNHNY and CDR2 as SVGAGI (reference sequence). The CDR3 spells CASSTGQAYNEQFF. CDR3 coding DNA: TGTGCCAGCAGTACAGGGCAAGCCTACAATGAGCAGTTCTTC.

The V gene is TRBV19, the J gene TRBJ1-5, with D unresolved. This CDR3 is 12 amino acids long. In germline, CDR1 is LNHDA, CDR2 SQIVND (reference sequence). The V end was cut by 1 base, the J end by 7 bases, with 5 bases between. In DNA, the CDR3 is TGTGCCAGTAGTATAGGGGCGCAGCCCCAGCATTTT. Protein product: CASSIGAQPQHF.

CDR3 region: CASSSLGGSSYNEQFF. CDR3 sequence (DNA): TGTGCCAGCAGTTCCCTAGGCGGGAGCTCCTACAATGAGCAGTTCTTC. V gene TRBV9 combines with J gene TRBJ2-1; 7 nucleotides match TRBD2. The CDR3 runs to 16 residues. Losses at the gene ends were 5 bases for V and 0 bases for J; bases not matched to a gene: 8. CDR1 and CDR2 from the germline V gene are SGDLS and YYNGEE.

This chain uses TRBV15 with TRBJ1-3, with no clear D. With 0 bases removed from V and 2 bases from J, the gap between germline ends came to 11 bases. The CDR3 length is 16 residues. Per germline, CDR1 LNHNV and CDR2 YYDKDF (reference sequence). The CDR3 protein is CATSRDHAIAGNTIYF. Here the CDR3 DNA reads TGTGCCACCAGCAGAGACCACGCGATAGCTGGAAACACCATATATTTT.

The chain couples TRBV19 to TRBJ2-4, with unresolved D. CDR3 length equals 13 residues. The ends were cut back, 6 bases at V and 10 bases at J, with 16 bases in the middle. Germline V lookup: CDR1 LNHDA, CDR2 SQIVND (reference sequence). CDR3 nucleotide sequence: TGTGCCAGTAGCTCTCCCGGCATAGCTATTCAGTACTTC. This encodes CASSSPGIAIQYF. Full variable domain (missing parts from reference TRBV19 and TRBJ2-4): DGGITQSPKYLFRKEGQNVTLSCEQNLNHDAMYWYRQDPGQGLRLIYYSQIVNDFQKGDIAEGYSVSREKKESFPLTVTSAQKNPTAFYLCASSSPGIAIQYFGAGTRLSVL.

Comment on this clone: In the same sample, other DNA sequences code for this CDR3. The gene calls are TRBV12-5 and TRBJ1-1; 7 nucleotides match TRBD1. Trimming removed 1 base from V and 0 bases from J; junction bases left unmatched: 2. The CDR3 is 15 amino acids. CDR1 LGHNT and CDR2 FRNRAP come from the germline V gene. In DNA form, the CDR3 reads TGTGCTAGTGGTTTGGGGACAGGCTTGAACACTGAAGCTTTCTTT. This translates into CASGLGTGLNTEAFF.